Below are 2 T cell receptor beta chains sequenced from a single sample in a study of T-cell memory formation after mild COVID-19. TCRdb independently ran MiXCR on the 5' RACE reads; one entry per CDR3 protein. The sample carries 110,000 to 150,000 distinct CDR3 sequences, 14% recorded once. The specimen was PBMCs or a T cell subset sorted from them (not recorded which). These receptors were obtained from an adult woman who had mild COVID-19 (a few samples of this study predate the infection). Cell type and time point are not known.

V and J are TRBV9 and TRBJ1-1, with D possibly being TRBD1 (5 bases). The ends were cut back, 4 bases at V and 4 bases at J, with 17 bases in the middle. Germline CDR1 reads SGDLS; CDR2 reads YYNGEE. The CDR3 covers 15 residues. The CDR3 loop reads CASSLSSQGITEAFF. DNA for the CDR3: TGTGCCAGCAGCCTTAGCTCTCAGGGTATCACTGAAGCTTTCTTT.

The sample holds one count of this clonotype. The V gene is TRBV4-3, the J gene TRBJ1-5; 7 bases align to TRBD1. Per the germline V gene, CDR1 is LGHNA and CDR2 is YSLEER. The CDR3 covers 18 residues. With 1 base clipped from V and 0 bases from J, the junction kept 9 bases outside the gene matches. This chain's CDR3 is CASSQGFGTVNSNQPQHF. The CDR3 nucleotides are TGCGCCAGCAGCCAAGGCTTTGGGACAGTCAATAGCAATCAGCCCCAGCATTTT.